What follows describes a single TCR beta chain. The antigen remains unidentified. TCRdb's table, derived via immunoSEQ multiplex PCR, lists solely in-frame clones and lacks some. Among about 89,000 clones listed, roughly nine tenths were seen once. Germline values: CDR1 LNHNV, CDR2 YYDKDF (reference sequence). Trimming pared 3 bases from V and 1 base from J, leaving 10 bases between. CDR3 length: 15 residues. This specimen comes from a study of graft-versus-host responses after intestinal transplantation. Across the whole study: Anti-thymocyte globulin induction preceded three to four years of tacrolimus and steroid maintenance in all recipients.

Broader study findings: Graft-donor T cell macrochimerism coincided with high graft-versus-host to host-versus-graft clonal ratios in allografts. In recipient marrow, GvH clones were found, and some appeared first in ileum or blood. Peak circulating GvH clone levels tracked with early post-transplant HvG declines.

The clonotype comes from a human donor who received an intestinal transplant. This specimen was unstimulated CD4+ T cells sorted from spleen or lymph node cells, taken before intestinal transplant. The chain employs TRBV15 and TRBJ1-3; TRBD1 is a possible D gene (6 bases). The CDR3 loop is CATSRGADSGNTIYF. In DNA, the CDR3 is TGTGCCACCAGCAGGGGGGCCGATTCTGGAAACACCATATATTTT.